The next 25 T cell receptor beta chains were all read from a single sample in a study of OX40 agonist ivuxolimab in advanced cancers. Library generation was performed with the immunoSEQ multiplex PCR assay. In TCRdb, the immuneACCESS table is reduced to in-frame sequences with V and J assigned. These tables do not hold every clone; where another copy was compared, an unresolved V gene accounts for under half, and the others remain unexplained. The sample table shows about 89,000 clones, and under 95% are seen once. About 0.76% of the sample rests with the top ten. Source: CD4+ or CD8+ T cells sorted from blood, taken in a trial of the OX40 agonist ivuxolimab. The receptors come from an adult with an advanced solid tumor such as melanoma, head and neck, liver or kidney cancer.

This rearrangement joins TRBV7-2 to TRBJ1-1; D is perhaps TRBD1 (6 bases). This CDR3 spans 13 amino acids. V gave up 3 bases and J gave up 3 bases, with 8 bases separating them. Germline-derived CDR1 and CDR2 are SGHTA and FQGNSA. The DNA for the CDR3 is TGTGCCAGCAGCTTTAACAGGGACACTGAAGCTTTCTTT. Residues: CASSFNRDTEAFF.

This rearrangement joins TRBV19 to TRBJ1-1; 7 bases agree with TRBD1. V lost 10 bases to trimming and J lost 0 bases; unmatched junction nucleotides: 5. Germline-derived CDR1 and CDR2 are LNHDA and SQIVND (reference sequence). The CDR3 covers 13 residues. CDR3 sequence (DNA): TGTGCCACCACGACAGGGATGAACACTGAAGCTTTCTTT. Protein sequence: CATTTGMNTEAFF.

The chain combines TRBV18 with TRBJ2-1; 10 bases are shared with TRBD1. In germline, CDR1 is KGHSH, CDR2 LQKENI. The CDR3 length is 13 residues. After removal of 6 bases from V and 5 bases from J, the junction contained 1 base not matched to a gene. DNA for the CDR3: TGTGCCAGCTCTGGGACAGGGGACAATGAGCAGTTCTTC. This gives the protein CASSGTGDNEQFF.

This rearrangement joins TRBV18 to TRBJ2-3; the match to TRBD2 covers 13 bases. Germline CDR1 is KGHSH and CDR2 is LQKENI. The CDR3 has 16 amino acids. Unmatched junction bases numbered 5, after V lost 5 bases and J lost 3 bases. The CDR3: CASSTLAGGPTDTQYF. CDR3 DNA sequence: TGTGCCAGCTCAACACTAGCGGGAGGGCCGACAGATACGCAGTATTTT.

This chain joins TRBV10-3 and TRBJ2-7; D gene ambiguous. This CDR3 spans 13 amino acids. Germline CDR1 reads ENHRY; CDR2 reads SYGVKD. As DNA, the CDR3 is TGTGTCCATCCCGCCAGCAGCTCCTACGAGCAGTACTTC. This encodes CVHPASSSYEQYF.

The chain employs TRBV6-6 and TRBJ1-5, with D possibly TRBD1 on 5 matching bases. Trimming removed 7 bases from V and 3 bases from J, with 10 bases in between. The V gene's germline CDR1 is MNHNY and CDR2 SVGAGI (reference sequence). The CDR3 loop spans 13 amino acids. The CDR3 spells CASNRRTNQPQHF. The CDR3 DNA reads TGTGCCAGCAACAGGAGGACCAATCAGCCCCAGCATTTT.

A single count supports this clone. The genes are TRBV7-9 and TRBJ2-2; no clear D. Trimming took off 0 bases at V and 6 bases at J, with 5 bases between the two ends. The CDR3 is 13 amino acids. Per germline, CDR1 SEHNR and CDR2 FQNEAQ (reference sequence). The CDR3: CASSLATAGELFF. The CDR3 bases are TGTGCCAGCAGCTTAGCCACCGCCGGGGAGCTGTTTTTT.

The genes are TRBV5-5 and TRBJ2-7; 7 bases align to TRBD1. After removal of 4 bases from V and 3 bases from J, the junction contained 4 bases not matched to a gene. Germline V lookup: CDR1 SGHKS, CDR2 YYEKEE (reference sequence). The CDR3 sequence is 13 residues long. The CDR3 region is CASSLDRIYEQYF. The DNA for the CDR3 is TGTGCCAGCAGCCTGGACAGGATCTACGAGCAGTACTTC.

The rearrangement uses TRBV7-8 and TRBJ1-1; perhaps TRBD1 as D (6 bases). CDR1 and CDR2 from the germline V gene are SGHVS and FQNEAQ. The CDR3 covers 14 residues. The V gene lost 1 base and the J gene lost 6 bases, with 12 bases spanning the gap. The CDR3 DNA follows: TGTGCCAGCAGCTTAGGAACAGGGACCCCTGAAGCTTTCTTT. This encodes CASSLGTGTPEAFF. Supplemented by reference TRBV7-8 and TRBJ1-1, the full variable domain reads GAGVSQSPRYKVAKRGQDVALRCDPISGHVSLFWYQQALGQGPEFLTYFQNEAQLDKSGLPSDRFFAERPEGSVSTLKIQRTQQEDSAVYLCASSLGTGTPEAFFGQGTRLTVV.

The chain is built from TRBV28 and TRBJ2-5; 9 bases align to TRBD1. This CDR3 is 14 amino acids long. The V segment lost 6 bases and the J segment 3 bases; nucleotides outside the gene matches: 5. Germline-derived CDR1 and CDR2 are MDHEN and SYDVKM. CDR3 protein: CASSTWDREETQYF. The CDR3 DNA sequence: TGTGCCAGCAGCACTTGGGACAGGGAAGAGACCCAGTACTTC.

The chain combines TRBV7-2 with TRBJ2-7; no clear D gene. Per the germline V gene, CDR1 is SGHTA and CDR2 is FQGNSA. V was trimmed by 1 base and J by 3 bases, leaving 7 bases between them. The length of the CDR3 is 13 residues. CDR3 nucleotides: TGTGCCAGCAGCTTAGGTCGCGTCTACGAGCAGTACTTC. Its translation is CASSLGRVYEQYF.

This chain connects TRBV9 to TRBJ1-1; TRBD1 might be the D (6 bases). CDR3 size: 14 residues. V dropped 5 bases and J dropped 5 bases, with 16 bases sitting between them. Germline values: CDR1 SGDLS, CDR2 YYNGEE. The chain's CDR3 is CASSIGGQLTEAFF. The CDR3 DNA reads TGTGCCAGCAGTATAGGGGGTCAGTTGACTGAAGCTTTCTTT.

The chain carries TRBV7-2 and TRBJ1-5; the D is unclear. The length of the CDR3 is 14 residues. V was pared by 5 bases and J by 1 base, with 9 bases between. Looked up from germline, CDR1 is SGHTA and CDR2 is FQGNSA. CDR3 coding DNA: TGTGCCAGCAGCGCAACCGGGAGCAATCAGCCCCAGCATTTT. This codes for CASSATGSNQPQHF.

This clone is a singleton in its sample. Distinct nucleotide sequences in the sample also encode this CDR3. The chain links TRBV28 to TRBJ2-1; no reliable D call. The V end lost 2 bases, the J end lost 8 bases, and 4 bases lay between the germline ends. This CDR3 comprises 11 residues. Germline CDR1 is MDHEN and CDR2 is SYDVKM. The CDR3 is CASSLLDEQFF. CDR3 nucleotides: TGTGCCAGCAGTTTACTAGATGAGCAGTTCTTC. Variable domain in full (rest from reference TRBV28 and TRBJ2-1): DVKVTQSSRYLVKRTGEKVFLECVQDMDHENMFWYRQDPGLGLRLIYFSYDVKMKEKGDIPEGYSVSREKKERFSLILESASTNQTSMYLCASSLLDEQFFGPGTRLTVL.

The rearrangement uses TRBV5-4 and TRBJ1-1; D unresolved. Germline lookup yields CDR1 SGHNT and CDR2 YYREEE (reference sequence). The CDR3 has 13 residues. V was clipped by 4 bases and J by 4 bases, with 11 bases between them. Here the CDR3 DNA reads TGTGCCAGCAGCCCGGTTGGTGCCACTGAAGCTTTCTTT. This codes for CASSPVGATEAFF. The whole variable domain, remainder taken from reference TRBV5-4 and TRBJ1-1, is ETGVTQSPTHLIKTRGQQVTLRCSSQSGHNTVSWYQQALGQGPQFIFQYYREEENGRGNFPPRFSGLQFPNYSSELNVNALELDDSALYLCASSPVGATEAFFGQGTRLTVV.

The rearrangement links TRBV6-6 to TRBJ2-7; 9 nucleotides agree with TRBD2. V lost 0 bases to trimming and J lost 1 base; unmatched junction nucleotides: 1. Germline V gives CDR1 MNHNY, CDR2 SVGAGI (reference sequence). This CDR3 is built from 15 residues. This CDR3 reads CASSYSSGGSYEQYF. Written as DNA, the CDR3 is TGTGCCAGCAGTTACTCTAGCGGGGGTTCCTACGAGCAGTACTTC.

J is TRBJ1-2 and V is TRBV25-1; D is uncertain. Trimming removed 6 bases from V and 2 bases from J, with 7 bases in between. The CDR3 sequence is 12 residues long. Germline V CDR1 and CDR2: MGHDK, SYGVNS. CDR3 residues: CASSKENYGYTF. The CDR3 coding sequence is TGTGCCAGCAGCAAGGAGAACTATGGCTACACCTTC.

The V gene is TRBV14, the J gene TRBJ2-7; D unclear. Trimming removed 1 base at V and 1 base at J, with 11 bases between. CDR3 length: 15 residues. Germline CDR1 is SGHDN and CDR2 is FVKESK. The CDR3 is CASSQGWGSSYEQYF. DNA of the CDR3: TGTGCCAGCAGCCAAGGGTGGGGATCATCCTACGAGCAGTACTTC.

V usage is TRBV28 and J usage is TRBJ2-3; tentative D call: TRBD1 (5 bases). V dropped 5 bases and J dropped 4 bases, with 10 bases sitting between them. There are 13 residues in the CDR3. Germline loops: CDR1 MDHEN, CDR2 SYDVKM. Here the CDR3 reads CASSGHVADTQYF. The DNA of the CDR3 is TGTGCCAGCAGTGGACATGTTGCAGATACGCAGTATTTT.

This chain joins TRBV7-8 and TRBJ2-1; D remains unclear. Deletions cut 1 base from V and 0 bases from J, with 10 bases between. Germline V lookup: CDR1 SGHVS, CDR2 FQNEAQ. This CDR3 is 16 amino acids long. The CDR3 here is CASSLGAGNSYNEQFF. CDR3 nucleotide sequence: TGTGCCAGCAGCTTAGGTGCTGGGAACTCCTACAATGAGCAGTTCTTC.

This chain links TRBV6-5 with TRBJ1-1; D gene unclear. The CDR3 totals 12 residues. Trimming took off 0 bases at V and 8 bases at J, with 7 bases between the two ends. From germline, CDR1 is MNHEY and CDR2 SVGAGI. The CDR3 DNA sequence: TGTGCCAGCAGTTACTCGGGAGGGGAAGCTTTCTTT. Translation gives CASSYSGGEAFF.

CDR3 protein: CASSLKLAGTDTQYF. As DNA, the CDR3 is TGTGCCAGCAGCTTAAAGCTAGCGGGCACAGATACGCAGTATTTT. The chain combines TRBV11-2 with TRBJ2-3; TRBD2 matches at 7 bases. The V gene end was trimmed by 2 bases and the J gene end by 1 base; junction bases not matched to a gene: 3. The CDR3 is 15 amino acids. Germline loops: CDR1 SGHAT, CDR2 FQNNGV.

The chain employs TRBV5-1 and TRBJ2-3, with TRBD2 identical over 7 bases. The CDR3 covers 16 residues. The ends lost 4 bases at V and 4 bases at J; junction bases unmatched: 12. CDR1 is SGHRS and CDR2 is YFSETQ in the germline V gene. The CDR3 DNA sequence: TGCGCCAGCAGCGTAGGACTAGAGGCTTTGGCAGATACGCAGTATTTT. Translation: CASSVGLEALADTQYF.

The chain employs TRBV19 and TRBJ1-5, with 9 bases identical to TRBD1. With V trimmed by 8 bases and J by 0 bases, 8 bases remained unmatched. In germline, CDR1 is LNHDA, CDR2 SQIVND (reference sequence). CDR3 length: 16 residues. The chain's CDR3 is CASRPGTGNSNQPQHF. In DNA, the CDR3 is TGTGCCAGTCGACCCGGGACAGGGAATAGCAATCAGCCCCAGCATTTT.

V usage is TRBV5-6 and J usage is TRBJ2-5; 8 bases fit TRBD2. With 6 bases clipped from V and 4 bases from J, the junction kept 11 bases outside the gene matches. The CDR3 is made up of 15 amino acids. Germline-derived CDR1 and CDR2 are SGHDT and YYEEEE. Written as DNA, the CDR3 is TGTGCCAGCAACTCTCTAAGCGGGGGTGGAGAGACCCAGTACTTC. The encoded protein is CASNSLSGGGETQYF.